Each of the 11 T cell receptor beta chains below was sequenced from the same sample in a study of T cell responses to AZD1222 COVID-19 vaccine. Clones were read by immunoSEQ multiplex PCR, and TCRdb kept only the in-frame ones, dropping some. The sample consists of about 160,000 clones, 94% of them appearing once. Sample: peripheral blood, taken on day 0 of AZD1222 vaccination. Source of these receptors: an adult in good health.

V and J are TRBV28 and TRBJ1-5, with TRBD1 as a possible D gene (5 bases). Looked up from germline, CDR1 is MDHEN and CDR2 is SYDVKM. V was cut by 3 bases and J by 6 bases, with 9 bases left in between. The CDR3 is made up of 13 amino acids. In DNA form, the CDR3 reads TGTGCCAGCAGTTTTTCGGGGACTCAGCCCCAGCATTTT. It codes for CASSFSGTQPQHF. The variable domain in full, completed from reference TRBV28 and TRBJ1-5, reads DVKVTQSSRYLVKRTGEKVFLECVQDMDHENMFWYRQDPGLGLRLIYFSYDVKMKEKGDIPEGYSVSREKKERFSLILESASTNQTSMYLCASSFSGTQPQHFGDGTRLSIL.

The V and J genes are TRBV11-1 and TRBJ1-2; 7 positions match TRBD1. CDR1 is SGHAT and CDR2 is FQDESV in the germline V gene (reference sequence). The CDR3 loop spans 15 amino acids. The junction had 15 bases not matched to a gene; V was cut back by 1 base and J by 13 bases. The CDR3 sequence: CASSLEFTGQNLLTF. The CDR3 DNA sequence: TGTGCCAGCAGCTTAGAGTTCACGGGACAGAACCTTCTCACCTTC.

The rearrangement links TRBV18 to TRBJ1-1; D ambiguous. V was cut by 5 bases and J by 2 bases, with 21 bases left in between. The CDR3 contains 17 residues. CDR1 is KGHSH, CDR2 LQKENI, per germline. The CDR3 nucleotides read TGTGCCAGCTCATCTTATTCGTTCCAGGCGGCTAACACTGAAGCTTTCTTT. Protein: CASSSYSFQAANTEAFF.

The rearrangement links TRBV18 to TRBJ1-5, with 7 bases identical to TRBD1. This CDR3 has 17 amino acids. Germline V gives CDR1 KGHSH, CDR2 LQKENI. The ends lost 6 bases at V and 5 bases at J; junction bases unmatched: 16. CDR3 DNA: TGTGCCAGCTCGTCTTCTGGAGGGGGCGCGAGTTATCAGCCCCAGCATTTT. This translates into CASSSSGGGASYQPQHF.

The V gene is TRBV5-1, the J gene TRBJ1-4, with 7 nucleotides matching TRBD1. The CDR3 has 15 residues. V lost 3 bases, J lost 8 bases, and 10 bases stayed unmatched. The germline gives CDR1 SGHRS, CDR2 YFSETQ. The CDR3 spells CASSSGTAFGEKLFF. Here the CDR3 DNA reads TGCGCCAGCAGCTCCGGGACAGCCTTTGGGGAAAAACTGTTTTTT.

The chain employs TRBV3-1 (or the pseudogene TRBV3-2) and TRBJ2-5; 11 bases are shared with TRBD2. In germline, CDR1 is LGHDT, CDR2 YNNKEL (reference sequence). V trimming: 4 bases; J trimming: 3 bases; junction bases outside the gene matches: 7. The CDR3 extends over 16 amino acids. The DNA for the CDR3 is TGTGCCAGCAGCCCGTCGGGACTAGCGGTGGAAGAGACCCAGTACTTC. Translation: CASSPSGLAVEETQYF.

The V gene is TRBV5-1, the J gene TRBJ1-5; 8 positions agree with TRBD1. The CDR3 contains 15 residues. J gave up 0 bases and V 3 bases, and 2 bases lay outside the gene matches. The germline V gene encodes CDR1 SGHRS and CDR2 YFSETQ. The CDR3 reads CASSSTGDSNQPQHF. The CDR3 DNA sequence: TGCGCCAGCAGCTCGACAGGGGATAGCAATCAGCCCCAGCATTTT.

This clone has just one count. V gene TRBV13 combines with J gene TRBJ1-3; D is possibly TRBD1 (5 bases). The V gene lost 4 bases and the J gene lost 0 bases, with 7 bases spanning the gap. The CDR3 loop spans 14 amino acids. Germline assignment: CDR1 PRHDT and CDR2 FYEKMQ (reference sequence). CDR3 nucleotide sequence: TGTGCCAGCAGCTCCGGGACCTCTGGAAACACCATATATTTT. Translated: CASSSGTSGNTIYF.

The chain has TRBV5-6 and TRBJ1-1; D gene ambiguous. V was trimmed by 0 bases and J by 0 bases, leaving 6 bases between them. This CDR3 comprises 14 residues. Germline CDR1 and CDR2: SGHDT and YYEEEE. CDR3 sequence: CASSLGTVNTEAFF. The DNA of the CDR3 is TGTGCCAGCAGCTTGGGGACGGTGAACACTGAAGCTTTCTTT.

This clone was recorded once. The V gene is TRBV10-3, the J gene TRBJ2-1; 11 bases fit TRBD2. The CDR3 has 14 amino acids. The germline V gene encodes CDR1 ENHRY and CDR2 SYGVKD. V was clipped by 8 bases and J by 5 bases; unmatched bases: 5. The CDR3 loop reads CAIHPGLADNEQFF. CDR3 coding DNA: TGTGCCATCCACCCGGGACTAGCGGACAATGAGCAGTTCTTC.

The V and J genes are TRBV28 and TRBJ1-2; no definite D call. This CDR3 spans 14 amino acids. Germline V CDR1 and CDR2: MDHEN, SYDVKM. The ends were cut back, 6 bases at V and 1 base at J, with 12 bases in the middle. The CDR3 DNA reads TGTGCCAGCAGGCCTAAGCTATTTAACTATGGCTACACCTTC. It encodes CASRPKLFNYGYTF.